Each of the 9 T cell receptor beta chains below was sequenced from the same sample in a study of T cell responses to AZD1222 COVID-19 vaccine. Clones were sequenced by immunoSEQ multiplex PCR, and TCRdb holds only the in-frame ones, with some missing. In the table there are more than 95,000 clones, approximately 89% of which are singletons. Source: peripheral blood, taken 28 days after the second dose of the MenACWY control vaccine. The receptors were gathered from an adult who received the MenACWY meningococcal vaccine as a control.

The V gene is TRBV4-1, the J gene TRBJ1-2; no clear D. V was trimmed by 1 base and J by 0 bases, leaving 15 bases between them. The CDR3 contains 17 residues. The germline V gene has CDR1 MGHRA and CDR2 YSYEKL. CDR3 region: CASSQGRGLSTNYGYTF. The DNA for the CDR3 is TGCGCCAGCAGCCAAGGTCGAGGGCTTTCTACTAACTATGGCTACACCTTC.

This clone was seen a single time. This sequence joins TRBV4-2 and TRBJ2-2; D not certain. The CDR3 has 16 residues. The germline V gene encodes CDR1 LGHNA and CDR2 YNFKEQ. The ends were cut back, 1 base at V and 1 base at J, with 10 bases in the middle. The CDR3 is CASSQVHGMNTGELFF. The CDR3 DNA is TGTGCCAGCAGCCAAGTCCACGGAATGAACACCGGGGAGCTGTTTTTT.

This clone occurred once. This rearrangement joins TRBV12-2 to TRBJ1-2. TRBV12-2 is assigned pseudogene status. The CDR3 consists of 13 residues. CDR3 loop: CASRLGCPYGYTF. The CDR3 nucleotides read TGTGCAAGTCGCTTAGGTTGTCCCTATGGCTACACCTTC.

The chain employs TRBV19 and TRBJ2-1; possibly TRBD1 for D (7 bases). This CDR3 is built from 12 residues. The V end lost 6 bases, the J end lost 8 bases, and 11 bases lay between the germline ends. Per the germline V gene, CDR1 is LNHDA and CDR2 is SQIVND (reference sequence). This CDR3 is CASRDRDYEQFF. The CDR3 coding sequence is TGTGCCAGTAGAGACAGGGACTATGAGCAGTTCTTC.

The table lists this clone with a count of one. The chain couples TRBV10-3 to TRBJ2-7, with D possibly matching TRBD1 (5 bases). V lost 10 bases to trimming and J lost 2 bases, with 12 bases between them. Germline CDR1 reads ENHRY; CDR2 reads SYGVKD. CDR3 length equals 12 residues. CDR3 sequence: CATSDRAYEQYF. The CDR3 region has the DNA TGTGCCACTTCCGACAGAGCCTACGAGCAGTACTTC.

The chain employs TRBV19 and TRBJ1-5, with D possibly being TRBD1 (6 bases). Germline CDR1 and CDR2: LNHDA and SQIVND (reference sequence). This CDR3 comprises 17 residues. Trimming pared 5 bases from V and 0 bases from J, leaving 17 bases between. In DNA form, the CDR3 reads TGTGCCAGTAGTCAAGCTCACAGGGCTTTTAGCAATCAGCCCCAGCATTTT. It codes for CASSQAHRAFSNQPQHF.

The chain has TRBV11-2 and TRBJ1-4; no firm D call. Trimming cost V 2 bases and J 4 bases, with 11 bases left between them. CDR3 length equals 15 residues. Germline assignment: CDR1 SGHAT and CDR2 FQNNGV. In nucleotides, the CDR3 is TGTGCCAGCAGCTTAAATTTAGGGAATAATGAAAAACTGTTTTTT. Residues: CASSLNLGNNEKLFF.

The chain recombines TRBV6-1 with TRBJ2-3; possibly TRBD1 or TRBD2 for D (6 bases each). The germline V gene encodes CDR1 MNHNS and CDR2 SASEGT. There are 15 residues in the CDR3. The germline V and J ends were trimmed by 2 bases and 3 bases, with 12 bases remaining between them. CDR3 in DNA: TGTGCCAGCAGTGAACTTGGAGGGGGGACAGATACGCAGTATTTT. Translation: CASSELGGGTDTQYF.

V gene TRBV21-1 combines with J gene TRBJ2-7; TRBD2, the table's D call, was not compared with the DNA. TRBV21-1 is a documented pseudogene. The CDR3 length is 16 residues. CDR3 coding DNA: TGTGCCAGCAGCAAAGCGGAATTGGGGAGGTCCACTCTGGGGTACTTC. Translating it yields CASSKAELGRSTLGYF.